This passage covers 20 T cell receptor beta chains from one sample sequenced in a study of neoadjuvant anti-PD-1 for oral cavity cancer. Only in-frame clones appear in the TCRdb table, and some are missing; sequencing was by immunoSEQ multiplex PCR. The table lists roughly 36,000 clones, about 36% of them singletons. The sample's time point: after neoadjuvant nivolumab, at surgical resection. The sequences come from tumor tissue, collected after nivolumab (anti-PD-1) treatment. All receptors come from a person aged 40 to 85 with oral cavity squamous cell carcinoma.

This clone showed up many times. The chain uses TRBV7-9 and TRBJ2-1, with D possibly TRBD2 on 7 matching bases. Germline V lookup: CDR1 SEHNR, CDR2 FQNEAQ (reference sequence). CDR3 length equals 14 residues. Trimming cost V 10 bases and J 11 bases, with 24 bases left between them. The CDR3 loop is CATQGEGTLEQQFF. In nucleotides, the CDR3 is TGTGCCACGCAAGGGGAGGGGACACTAGAGCAGCAGTTCTTC.

The sample holds a few counts of this clone. The chain carries TRBV7-9 and TRBJ2-2; D uncertain. V was pared by 1 base and J by 2 bases, with 8 bases between. Per germline, CDR1 SEHNR and CDR2 FQNEAQ (reference sequence). The CDR3 runs to 15 residues. The CDR3 here is CASSLGRENTGELFF. In nucleotides, the CDR3 is TGTGCCAGCAGCTTAGGAAGGGAAAACACCGGGGAGCTGTTTTTT.

V gene TRBV6-5 combines with J gene TRBJ1-4; D ambiguous. V was cut by 0 bases and J by 8 bases, with 13 bases left in between. CDR1 is MNHEY, CDR2 SVGAGI, per germline. The CDR3 extends over 15 amino acids. The CDR3 loop reads CASSYSDWANEKLFF. CDR3 bases: TGTGCCAGCAGTTACTCGGATTGGGCAAACGAAAAACTGTTTTTT.

The gene calls are TRBV4-2 and TRBJ2-3, with 12 bases aligning to TRBD2. The CDR3 is 20 residues long. Germline V gives CDR1 LGHNA, CDR2 YNFKEQ. V was clipped by 2 bases and J by 2 bases; unmatched bases: 14. Here the CDR3 DNA reads TGTGCCAGCAGCCAACAGGGACTAGCGGGCAGGGCAAGATACACAGATACGCAGTATTTT. Protein sequence: CASSQQGLAGRARYTDTQYF.

This chain connects TRBV25-1 to TRBJ2-2; no clear D gene. The CDR3 consists of 14 residues. Germline CDR1 reads MGHDK; CDR2 reads SYGVNS. V dropped 5 bases and J dropped 2 bases, with 9 bases sitting between them. The CDR3 nucleotides are TGTGCCAGCAGTCCCCTAGGAAACACCGGGGAGCTGTTTTTT. It yields the protein CASSPLGNTGELFF.

This clone appeared a few times. The chain joins TRBV7-3 to TRBJ2-1; D not certain. The V and J ends lost 5 bases and 7 bases respectively, with 9 bases between them. The CDR3 length is 12 residues. The germline V gene has CDR1 SGHTA and CDR2 FQGTGA. The CDR3 nucleotides read TGTGCCAGCAGCCCCGGAAGGAATGAGCAGTTCTTC. Protein sequence: CASSPGRNEQFF.

This clone came up many times. V usage is TRBV11-2 and J usage is TRBJ2-5; 12 nucleotides align to TRBD2. This CDR3 has 15 amino acids. Per germline, CDR1 SGHAT and CDR2 FQNNGV. V lost 5 bases, J lost 2 bases, and 3 bases stayed unmatched. CDR3 in amino acids: CASSPGLAGQETQYF. The CDR3 nucleotides are TGTGCCAGCAGCCCTGGACTAGCGGGGCAAGAGACCCAGTACTTC.

J is TRBJ2-7 and V is TRBV7-6; TRBD2 matches at 13 bases. The J call may be mistaken, given a closer DNA end match to TRBJ2-5. This CDR3 has 20 residues. Per germline, CDR1 SGHVS and CDR2 FNYEAQ. As DNA, the CDR3 is TGTGCCAGCAGCTCGTACCCCGGGACTAGCGGGGCAGCGGTACAAGAGACCCAGTACTTC. Translation: CASSSYPGTSGAAVQETQYF.

This clone has only a few counts. This rearrangement joins TRBV18 to TRBJ1-2; D is undetermined. Trimming took 1 base from V and 8 from J, leaving 14 bases between them. The CDR3 consists of 14 residues. CDR1 and CDR2 (germline): KGHSH, LQKENI. The CDR3: CASSPRPGVYGYTF. The DNA of the CDR3 is TGTGCCAGCTCACCACGTCCAGGAGTATACGGCTACACCTTC.

This clone was recorded a few times. The chain links TRBV5-1 to TRBJ2-7; 8 bases fit TRBD1. Losses at the gene ends were 4 bases for V and 2 bases for J; bases not matched to a gene: 5. Germline V gene lookup returns CDR1 SGHRS and CDR2 YFSETQ. The CDR3 is made up of 14 amino acids. The CDR3 DNA is TGCGCCAGCAGCCCCACAGGGGGTACCTACGAGCAGTACTTC. As protein: CASSPTGGTYEQYF.

This rearrangement joins TRBV30 to TRBJ1-3; D remains unclear. This CDR3 comprises 15 residues. Per germline, CDR1 GTSNPN and CDR2 SVGIG (reference sequence). V lost 4 bases to trimming and J lost 8 bases, with 21 bases between them. CDR3 in amino acids: CAWKSLEAAVDTIYF. The CDR3 coding sequence is TGTGCCTGGAAAAGTCTAGAGGCGGCCGTGGACACCATATATTTT.

This chain connects TRBV4-1 to TRBJ2-5; D is possibly TRBD2 (5 bases). Germline lookup yields CDR1 MGHRA and CDR2 YSYEKL. This CDR3 has 15 amino acids. The V end was cut by 0 bases, the J end by 5 bases, with 13 bases between. The CDR3 coding sequence is TGCGCCAGCAGCCAAGATGCTAGCAGTTTTGAGACCCAGTACTTC. Protein sequence: CASSQDASSFETQYF.

By share, this clone counts as medium-sized. The chain employs TRBV7-8 and TRBJ1-2; 7 bases align to TRBD1. V shed 6 bases, J shed 4 bases, and the junction held 8 bases outside the gene matches. CDR3 length: 14 amino acids. Germline CDR1 and CDR2: SGHVS and FQNEAQ. The CDR3 is CASSRLGTAYGYTF. The CDR3 DNA reads as TGTGCCAGCAGTCGATTAGGGACAGCCTATGGCTACACCTTC.

The V call is TRBV4-1, the J call TRBJ2-3, with TRBD1 matching over 7 bases. Germline V CDR1 and CDR2: MGHRA, YSYEKL. The CDR3 length is 15 residues. J gave up 6 bases and V 1 base, and 7 bases lay outside the gene matches. The CDR3 protein is CASSQVQGTRDTQYF. CDR3 nucleotide sequence: TGCGCCAGCAGCCAAGTACAGGGGACCCGTGATACGCAGTATTTT.

V is TRBV5-4 and J is TRBJ1-1; D is perhaps TRBD1 (5 bases). Looked up from germline, CDR1 is SGHNT and CDR2 is YYREEE (reference sequence). V was cut by 6 bases and J by 0 bases, with 15 bases left in between. The CDR3 contains 15 residues. The CDR3 region has the DNA TGTGCCAGCAACCCTCTGGGGCGGCTGAACACTGAAGCTTTCTTT. Its protein is CASNPLGRLNTEAFF.

J is TRBJ1-2 and V is TRBV12-2. TRBV12-2 is a listed pseudogene. The CDR3 extends over 14 amino acids. The CDR3 DNA reads TGTGCAAGTCAAAAGGAGGGGTCTAACTATGGCTACACCTTC. Protein sequence: CASQKEGSNYGYTF.

V usage is TRBV5-1 and J usage is TRBJ2-3; no reliable D call. V dropped 4 bases and J dropped 4 bases, with 22 bases sitting between them. Looked up from germline, CDR1 is SGHRS and CDR2 is YFSETQ. The CDR3 is 17 amino acids. The CDR3 DNA sequence: TGCGCCAGCAGCCTGCACCCCGATCCTACCGTCTCAGATACGCAGTATTTT. Translation gives CASSLHPDPTVSDTQYF.

The sample holds many counts of this clone. V usage is TRBV7-3 and J usage is TRBJ2-3; 11 bases map to TRBD2. Germline values: CDR1 SGHTA, CDR2 FQGTGA. CDR3 size: 17 residues. V trimming: 4 bases; J trimming: 4 bases; junction bases outside the gene matches: 10. In nucleotides, the CDR3 is TGTGCCAGCAGCTATTTAGCGGGAGGGCCGGATCCAGATACGCAGTATTTT. Amino acids: CASSYLAGGPDPDTQYF.

J is TRBJ2-6 and V is TRBV5-4, with D possibly matching TRBD1 (6 bases). Trimming took 4 bases from V and 7 from J, leaving 18 bases between them. The CDR3 runs to 16 residues. Per the germline V gene, CDR1 is SGHNT and CDR2 is YYREEE (reference sequence). CDR3 sequence: CASSRTADRAANVLTF. The CDR3 bases are TGTGCCAGCAGCCGAACCGCGGACAGAGCAGCCAACGTCCTGACTTTC.

The V and J genes are TRBV4-1 and TRBJ2-5; D gene ambiguous. V was cut by 1 base and J by 1 base, with 4 bases left in between. The germline CDR1 and CDR2 sequences are MGHRA and YSYEKL. The CDR3 has 13 amino acids. This chain's CDR3 is CASSQGIQETQYF. The CDR3 bases are TGCGCCAGCAGCCAAGGGATCCAAGAGACCCAGTACTTC.